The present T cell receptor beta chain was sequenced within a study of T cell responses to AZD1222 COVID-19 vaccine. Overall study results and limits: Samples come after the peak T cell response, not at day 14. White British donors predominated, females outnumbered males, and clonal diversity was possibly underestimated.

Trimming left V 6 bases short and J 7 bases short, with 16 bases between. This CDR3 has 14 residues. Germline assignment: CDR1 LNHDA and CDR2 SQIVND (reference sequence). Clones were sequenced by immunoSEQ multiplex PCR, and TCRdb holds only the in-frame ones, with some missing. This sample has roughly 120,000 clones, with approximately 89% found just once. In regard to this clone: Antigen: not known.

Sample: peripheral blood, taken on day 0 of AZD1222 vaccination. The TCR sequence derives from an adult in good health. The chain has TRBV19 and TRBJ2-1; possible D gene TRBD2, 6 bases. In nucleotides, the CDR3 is TGTGCCAGTAGCCTTCTCGGGCGGGAAAATGAGCAGTTCTTC. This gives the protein CASSLLGRENEQFF. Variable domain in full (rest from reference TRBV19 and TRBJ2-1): DGGITQSPKYLFRKEGQNVTLSCEQNLNHDAMYWYRQDPGQGLRLIYYSQIVNDFQKGDIAEGYSVSREKKESFPLTVTSAQKNPTAFYLCASSLLGRENEQFFGPGTRLTVL.